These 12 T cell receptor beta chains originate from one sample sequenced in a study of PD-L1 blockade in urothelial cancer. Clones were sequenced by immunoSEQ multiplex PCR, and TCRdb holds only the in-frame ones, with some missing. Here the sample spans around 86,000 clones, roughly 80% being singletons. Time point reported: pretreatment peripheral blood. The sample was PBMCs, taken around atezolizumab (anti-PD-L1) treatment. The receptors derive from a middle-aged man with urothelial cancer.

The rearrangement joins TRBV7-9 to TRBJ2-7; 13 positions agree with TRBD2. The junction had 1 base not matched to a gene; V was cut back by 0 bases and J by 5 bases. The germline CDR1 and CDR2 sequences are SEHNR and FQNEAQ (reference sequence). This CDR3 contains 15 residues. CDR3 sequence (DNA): TGTGCCAGCAGCTTAGCCGGGACTAGCGGGAACGAGCAGTACTTC. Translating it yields CASSLAGTSGNEQYF.

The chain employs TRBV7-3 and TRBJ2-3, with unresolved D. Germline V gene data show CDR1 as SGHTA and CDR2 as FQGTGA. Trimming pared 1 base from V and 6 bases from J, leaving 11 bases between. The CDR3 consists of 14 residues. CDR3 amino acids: CASSLNGERDTQYF. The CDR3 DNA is TGTGCCAGCAGCTTAAATGGAGAACGGGATACGCAGTATTTT. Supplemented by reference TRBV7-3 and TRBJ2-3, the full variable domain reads GAGVSQTPSNKVTEKGKYVELRCDPISGHTALYWYRQSLGQGPEFLIYFQGTGAADDSGLPNDRFFAVRPEGSVSTLKIQRTERGDSAVYLCASSLNGERDTQYFGPGTRLTVL.

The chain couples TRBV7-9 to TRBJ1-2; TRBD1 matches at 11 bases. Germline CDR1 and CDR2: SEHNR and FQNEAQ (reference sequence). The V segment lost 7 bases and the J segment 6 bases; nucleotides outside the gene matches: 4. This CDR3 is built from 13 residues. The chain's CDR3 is CASMGQGVNGYTF. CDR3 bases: TGTGCCAGCATGGGACAGGGGGTAAATGGCTACACCTTC.

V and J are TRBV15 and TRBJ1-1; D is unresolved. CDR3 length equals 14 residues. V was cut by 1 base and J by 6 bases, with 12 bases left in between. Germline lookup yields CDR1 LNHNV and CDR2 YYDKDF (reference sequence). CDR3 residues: CATSRGGSRAEAFF. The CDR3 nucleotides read TGTGCCACCAGCAGAGGCGGGAGTAGGGCTGAAGCTTTCTTT.

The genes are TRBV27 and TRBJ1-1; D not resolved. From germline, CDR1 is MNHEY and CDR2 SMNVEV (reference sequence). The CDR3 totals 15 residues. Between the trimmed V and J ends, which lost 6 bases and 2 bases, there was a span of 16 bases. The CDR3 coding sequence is TGTGCCAGCAGACCCCGAGGGCAGGCCAACACTGAAGCTTTCTTT. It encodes CASRPRGQANTEAFF.

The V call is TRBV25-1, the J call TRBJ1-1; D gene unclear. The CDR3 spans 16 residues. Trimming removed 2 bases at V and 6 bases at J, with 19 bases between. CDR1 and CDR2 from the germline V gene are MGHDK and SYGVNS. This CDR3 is CASSEIGRIGPSEAFF. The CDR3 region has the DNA TGTGCCAGCAGTGAAATAGGGAGAATTGGGCCATCTGAAGCTTTCTTT.

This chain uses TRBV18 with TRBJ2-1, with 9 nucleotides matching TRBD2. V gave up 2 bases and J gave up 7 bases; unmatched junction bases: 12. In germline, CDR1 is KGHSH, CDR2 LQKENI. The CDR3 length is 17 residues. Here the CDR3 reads CASSPSSGTSKLNEQFF. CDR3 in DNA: TGTGCCAGCTCACCATCTTCCGGGACTAGCAAGTTAAATGAGCAGTTCTTC.

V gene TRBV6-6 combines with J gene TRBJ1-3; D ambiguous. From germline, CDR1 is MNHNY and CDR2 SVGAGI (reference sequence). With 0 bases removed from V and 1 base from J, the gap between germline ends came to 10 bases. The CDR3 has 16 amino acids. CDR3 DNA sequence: TGTGCCAGCAGTTACTCGAATCCCCTATCTGGAAACACCATATATTTT. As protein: CASSYSNPLSGNTIYF.

In nucleotides, the CDR3 is TGCAGCGTTGAGAGAGGACAGGGAGGAACTGAAGCTTTCTTT. The encoded protein is CSVERGQGGTEAFF. The V call is TRBV29-1, the J call TRBJ1-1; 8 nucleotides agree with TRBD1. In germline, CDR1 is SQVTM, CDR2 ANQGSEA. Trimming took 3 bases from V and 5 from J; bases not matched to a gene: 8. CDR3 size: 14 residues. Full variable domain (outside the CDR3, taken from reference TRBV29-1 and TRBJ1-1): SAVISQKPSRDICQRGTSLTIQCQVDSQVTMMFWYRQQPGQSLTLIATANQGSEATYESGFVIDKFPISRPNLTFSTLTVSNMSPEDSSIYLCSVERGQGGTEAFFGQGTRLTVV.

The CDR3 DNA is TGTGCCAGCAGCTTAAGACAGGGGAGCACAGATACGCAGTATTTT. It codes for CASSLRQGSTDTQYF. J is TRBJ2-3 and V is TRBV13; 8 positions agree with TRBD1. CDR1 PRHDT and CDR2 FYEKMQ come from the germline V gene (reference sequence). Trimming cost V 2 bases and J 0 bases; bases outside gene matches: 1. CDR3 length: 15 residues.

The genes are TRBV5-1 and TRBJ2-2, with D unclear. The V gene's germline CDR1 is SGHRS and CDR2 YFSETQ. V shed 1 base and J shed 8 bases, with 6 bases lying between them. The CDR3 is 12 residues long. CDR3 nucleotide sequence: TGCGCCAGCAGCTTGAGTCTAGGGGAGCTGTTTTTT. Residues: CASSLSLGELFF.

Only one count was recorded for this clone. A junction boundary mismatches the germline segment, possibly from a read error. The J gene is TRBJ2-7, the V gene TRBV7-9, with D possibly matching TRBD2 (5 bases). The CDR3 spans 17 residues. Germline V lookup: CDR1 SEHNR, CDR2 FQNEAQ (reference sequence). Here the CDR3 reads CASTLPDAPSRPYEQYF. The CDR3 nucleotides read TGTGCCAGCACCTTACCGGACGCACCTAGCCGTCCGTACGAGCAGTACTTC.